This TCR beta chain was sequenced in a study of cytomegalovirus exposure and HLA in healthy donors. Method: immunoSEQ multiplex PCR; TCRdb's copy keeps in-frame clones and lacks some. Of 150,000 to 170,000 clones detected, about 82% appear once; the ten largest clones hold less than 2.5%. The sample was PBMCs. This clonotype was obtained from a human donor in good health.

DNA for the CDR3: TGCGCCAGCAGCTTGTTCACGAGCTCCTACGAGCAGTACTTC. Amino acid sequence: CASSLFTSSYEQYF. V and J are TRBV5-1 and TRBJ2-7; D is unclear. The germline gives CDR1 SGHRS, CDR2 YFSETQ. With 1 base removed from V and 0 bases from J, the gap between germline ends came to 8 bases. The CDR3 runs 14 residues.